This T cell receptor beta chain comes out of a study of post-analysis software for immune sequencing data. Study at large: Progressive-relapsing, secondary progressive and relapsing-remitting multiple sclerosis were among the disease courses included. Study-level points and caveats: Four to six TRBV segments, including TRBV5-6, TRBV5-1 and TRBV20-1, were more frequent in patients than controls. The F measure placed samples prepared in the same batch into strongly shared clusters. Normalized Chao1 diversity was significantly reduced in patients versus controls.

The J segment lost 1 base and the V segment lost 1 base, leaving 6 bases of the junction unmatched. Germline lookup yields CDR1 KGHSH and CDR2 LQKENI. This CDR3 has 16 residues. Unique molecular identifiers tagged the TCR beta cDNA libraries. It was from roughly 1.1 to 9.2 million T cells that 500,000 or so cDNA molecules came. TCRdb ran MiXCR on the PCR reads and lists one entry per CDR3 protein. Counted here are under 900,000 distinct CDR3 sequences, about 53% occurring once; the ten biggest clones make up roughly 4.4%. This clonotype was recorded a few times. What it binds is not known. The source is a girl under 18 with multiple sclerosis. Sequenced material: blood. The V and J genes are TRBV18 and TRBJ1-2; 7 positions agree with TRBD1. CDR3 region: CASSPQLQGNNYGYTF. The DNA for the CDR3 is TGTGCCAGCTCACCACAGCTACAGGGGAATAACTATGGCTACACCTTC.